This entry concerns a single T cell receptor (beta chain). What it recognizes is unknown. V was pared by 2 bases and J by 3 bases, with 8 bases between. The CDR3 runs 13 residues. Germline lookup yields CDR1 GTSNPN and CDR2 SVGIG (reference sequence). This record comes from a study of cytomegalovirus exposure and HLA in healthy donors. Study-wide points: Most sequenced TCRs were rare (though some public TCRs occurred in many donors). In a later analysis, about 17,000 TCR beta sequences were associated with HLA alleles at 0.05 false discovery rate. TRBV6-2, TRBV6-3 and some other V segments were unresolvable in 87-base-pair reads.

The PCR contained 60 Vbeta and 13 Jbeta primers. Generated by immunoSEQ multiplex PCR, the TCRdb table keeps only in-frame clones and is missing some. Of approximately 260,000 clones in the sample, 80% to 95% were seen once. The chain has TRBV30 and TRBJ2-1; D uncertain. This clonotype originated in a girl aged 2 to 9 in good health and CMV-seronegative. Sequencing was performed on PBMCs. CDR3 nucleotide sequence: TGTGCCTGGAGTATAAACAGCTACAATGAGCAGTTCTTC. This sequence encodes CAWSINSYNEQFF.